Listed below are T cell receptor beta chains from one sample, sequenced in a study of T-cell reconstitution after alpha-beta-depleted transplantation in children. TCRdb re-derived calls from the PCR reads in MiXCR, one entry per CDR3 protein. The sample carries about half a million distinct CDR3 sequences, approximately 12% recorded once. The sample consisted of PBMCs from the stem cell graft donor, taken from the stem cell graft. Receptors originate from a human donor who donated a stem cell graft to a child with combined immunodeficiency. The conserved cysteine and the conserved F or W are not part of the CDR3 here.

J	V	CDR3
TRBJ2-1	TRBV7-6	ASSFYGGGNEQF
TRBJ2-1	TRBV9	ASSAGTVSYNEQF
TRBJ2-7	TRBV5-1	ASSSLAGVSSLSYEQY
TRBJ2-7	TRBV29-1	SVEKGNEQY
TRBJ2-2	TRBV12-3/TRBV12-4	ASSSQSGELF
TRBJ2-5	TRBV5-6	ASSLPGLGETQY
TRBJ2-4	TRBV6-1	ASSESLAGKNIQY
TRBJ2-1	TRBV29-1	SVGVSNEQF
TRBJ2-3	TRBV4-1	ASSQVWGDTQY
TRBJ1-1	TRBV5-1	ASRLPGQSNGGAF
TRBJ2-7	TRBV6-5	ASSYPRNLYEQY
TRBJ2-2	TRBV12-3/TRBV12-4	ASSPGWRSGELF
TRBJ1-1	TRBV12-3/TRBV12-4	ASRREDYTEAF
TRBJ2-5	TRBV20-1	SGQLAGVETQY
TRBJ1-1	TRBV7-2	ASSLEGQGRGAF
TRBJ1-1	TRBV15	ATSPRRGTEAF
TRBJ1-1	TRBV12-3/TRBV12-4	ASSFSASGRAF
TRBJ2-5	TRBV5-1	ASSLAGGGRETQY
TRBJ2-4	TRBV12-3/TRBV12-4	ASSLGRRAKNIQY
TRBJ2-1	TRBV12-3/TRBV12-4	ASSLGTPGGPPTPNEQF
TRBJ2-4	TRBV2	ASSVWTVALDIQY
TRBJ2-7	TRBV12-3/TRBV12-4	ASRPRGQGSTEQY
TRBJ1-1	TRBV4-2	ASSQDRRLNTEAF
TRBJ1-2	TRBV12-3/TRBV12-4	ASSHGSNYGYT
TRBJ2-1	TRBV12-3/TRBV12-4	ASSFSGRAYNEQF
TRBJ1-1	TRBV29-1	SVEVQGRAEAF
TRBJ2-1	TRBV5-6	ASSLGGRALSYNEQF
TRBJ1-1	TRBV7-9	ASSSPGGGQRVTEAF
TRBJ1-1	TRBV29-1	VGGQGDTEAF
TRBJ2-7	TRBV5-1	ASSLDLAGGPLNEQY
TRBJ2-1	TRBV30	AWSRGLSYNEQF
TRBJ2-2	TRBV12-3/TRBV12-4	ASTSFWGGLGTGELF
TRBJ2-7	TRBV29-1	SVERAGSYEQY
TRBJ2-7	TRBV27	ASSLGAGGVYEQY
TRBJ2-1	TRBV27	ASTLYNEQF
TRBJ2-1	TRBV11-1	ASSPLDGVDGEQF
TRBJ1-4	TRBV12-3/TRBV12-4	ASKDSPNEKLF
TRBJ1-4	TRBV7-6	ASSLGYRGPNEKLF
TRBJ2-1	TRBV12-3/TRBV12-4	ASSLLGGNYNEQF
TRBJ2-1	TRBV11-1	ASSSPARGLSIKGSYNEQF
TRBJ2-2	TRBV29-1	SVGGRGPANTGELF
TRBJ2-4	TRBV5-6	ASSLEGVAKNIQY